This T cell receptor beta chain was sequenced for a study of early T cells in non-severe SARS-CoV-2 infection. Study as a whole: The chains were unpaired, and the sequenced material was bulk RNA from unsorted whole blood. Points from the study as a whole: Lookups in VDJdb leaned toward anti-spike CD8 responses and missed private and CD4 specificities.

V lost 2 bases and J lost 2; bases outside the gene matches: 2. Germline V gives CDR1 LGHNT, CDR2 FRNRAP. The CDR3 loop spans 14 amino acids. Researchers tagged individual cDNA molecules with unique molecular identifiers. TCRdb analysed the 5' RACE reads with MiXCR anew, one entry per CDR3 protein. Of about 76,000 distinct CDR3 sequences in the sample, about 10% were seen once. Regarding this clonotype: The antigen is undetermined.

This chain joins TRBV12-5 and TRBJ2-7, with 8 bases fitting TRBD2. This clonotype originated in an adult who was a healthcare worker with PCR-confirmed SARS-CoV-2 infection or an uninfected control (not recorded which). The material sequenced was whole blood. The CDR3 loop reads CASGLSGGAYEQYF. CDR3 coding DNA: TGTGCTAGTGGTTTGTCGGGGGGGGCCTACGAGCAGTACTTC.